The source of this T cell receptor (beta chain) is a study of blood T cell repertoires in COVID-19. TCRdb's table, derived via immunoSEQ multiplex PCR, lists solely in-frame clones and lacks some. The sample lists approximately 210,000 clones, around 90% seen once, with 1.5% to 2% in the top ten. Germline CDR1 MNHEY, CDR2 SMNVEV (reference sequence). V lost 3 bases and J lost 6; bases outside the gene matches: 4. This CDR3 is 13 amino acids long. This sequence originates from a man between 70 and 80 years old with acute or convalescent COVID-19. Source material: peripheral blood. The chain combines TRBV27 with TRBJ1-1; TRBD1 matches at 7 bases. This CDR3 reads CASSFNRGSEAFF. CDR3 sequence (DNA): TGTGCCAGCAGTTTTAACAGGGGATCTGAAGCTTTCTTT.